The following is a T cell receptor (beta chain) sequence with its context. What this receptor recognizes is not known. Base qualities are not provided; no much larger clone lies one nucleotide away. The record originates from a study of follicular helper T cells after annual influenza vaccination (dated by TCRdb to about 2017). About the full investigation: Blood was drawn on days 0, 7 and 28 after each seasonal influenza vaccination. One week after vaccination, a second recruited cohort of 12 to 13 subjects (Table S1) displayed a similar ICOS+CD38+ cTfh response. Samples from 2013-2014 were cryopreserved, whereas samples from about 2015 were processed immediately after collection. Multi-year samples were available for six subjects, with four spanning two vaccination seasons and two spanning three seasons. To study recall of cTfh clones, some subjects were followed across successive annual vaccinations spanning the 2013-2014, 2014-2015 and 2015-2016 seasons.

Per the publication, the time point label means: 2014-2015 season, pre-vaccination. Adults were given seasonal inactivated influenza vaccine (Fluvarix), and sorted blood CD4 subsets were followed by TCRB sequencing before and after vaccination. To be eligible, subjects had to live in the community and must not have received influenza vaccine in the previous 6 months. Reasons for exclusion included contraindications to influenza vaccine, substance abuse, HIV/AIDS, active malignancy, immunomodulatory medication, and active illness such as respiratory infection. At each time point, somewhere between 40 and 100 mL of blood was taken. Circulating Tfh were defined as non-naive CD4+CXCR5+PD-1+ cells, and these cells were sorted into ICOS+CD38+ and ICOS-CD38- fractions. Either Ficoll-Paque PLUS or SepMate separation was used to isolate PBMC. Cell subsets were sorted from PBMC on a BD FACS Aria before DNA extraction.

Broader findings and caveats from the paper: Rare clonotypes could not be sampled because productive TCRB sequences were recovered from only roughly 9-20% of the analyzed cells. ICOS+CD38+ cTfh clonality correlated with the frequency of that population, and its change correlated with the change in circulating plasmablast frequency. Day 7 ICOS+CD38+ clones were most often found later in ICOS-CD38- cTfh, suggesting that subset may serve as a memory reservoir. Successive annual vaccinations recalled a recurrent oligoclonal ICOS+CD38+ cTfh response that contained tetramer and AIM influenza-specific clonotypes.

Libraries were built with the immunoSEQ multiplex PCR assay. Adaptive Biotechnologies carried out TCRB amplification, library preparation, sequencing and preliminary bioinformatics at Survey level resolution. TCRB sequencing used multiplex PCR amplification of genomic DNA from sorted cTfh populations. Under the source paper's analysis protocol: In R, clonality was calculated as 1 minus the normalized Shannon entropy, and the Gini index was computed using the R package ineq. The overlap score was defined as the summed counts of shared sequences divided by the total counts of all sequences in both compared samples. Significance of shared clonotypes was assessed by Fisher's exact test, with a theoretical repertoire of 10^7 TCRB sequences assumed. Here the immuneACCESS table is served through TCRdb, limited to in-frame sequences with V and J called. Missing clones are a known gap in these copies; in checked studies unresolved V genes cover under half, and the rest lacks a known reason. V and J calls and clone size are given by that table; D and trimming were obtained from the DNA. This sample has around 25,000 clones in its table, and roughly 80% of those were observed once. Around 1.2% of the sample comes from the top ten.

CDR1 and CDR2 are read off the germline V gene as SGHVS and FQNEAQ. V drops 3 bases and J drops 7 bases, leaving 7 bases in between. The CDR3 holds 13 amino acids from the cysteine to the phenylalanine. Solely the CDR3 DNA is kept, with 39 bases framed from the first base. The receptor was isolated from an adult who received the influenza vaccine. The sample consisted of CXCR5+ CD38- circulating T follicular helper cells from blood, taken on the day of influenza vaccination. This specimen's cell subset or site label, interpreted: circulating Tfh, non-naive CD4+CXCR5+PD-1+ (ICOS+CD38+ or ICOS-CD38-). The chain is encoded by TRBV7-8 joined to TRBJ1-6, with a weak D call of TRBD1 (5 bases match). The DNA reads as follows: TGTGCCAGCAGCTTTCAGGGAAATTCACCCCTCCACTTT. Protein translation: CASSFQGNSPLHF.